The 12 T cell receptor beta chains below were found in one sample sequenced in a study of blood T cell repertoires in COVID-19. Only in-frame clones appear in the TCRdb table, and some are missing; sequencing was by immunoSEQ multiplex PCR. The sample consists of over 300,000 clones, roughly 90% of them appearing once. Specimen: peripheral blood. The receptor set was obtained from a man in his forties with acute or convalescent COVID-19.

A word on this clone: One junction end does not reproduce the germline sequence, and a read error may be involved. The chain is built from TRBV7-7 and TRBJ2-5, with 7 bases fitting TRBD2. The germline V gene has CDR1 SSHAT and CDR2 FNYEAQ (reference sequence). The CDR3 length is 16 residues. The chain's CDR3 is CASSLGFDGGRETQYF. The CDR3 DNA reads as TGTGCTAGCAGCTTAGGATTCGACGGGGGGAGGGAGACCCAGTACTTC.

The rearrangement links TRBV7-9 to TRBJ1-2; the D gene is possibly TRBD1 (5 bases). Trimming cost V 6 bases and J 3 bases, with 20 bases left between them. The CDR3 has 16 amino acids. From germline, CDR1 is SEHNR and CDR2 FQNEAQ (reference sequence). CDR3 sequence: CASSTSRGESHYGYTF. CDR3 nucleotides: TGTGCCAGCAGTACTTCTCGGGGGGAGTCGCACTATGGCTACACCTTC.

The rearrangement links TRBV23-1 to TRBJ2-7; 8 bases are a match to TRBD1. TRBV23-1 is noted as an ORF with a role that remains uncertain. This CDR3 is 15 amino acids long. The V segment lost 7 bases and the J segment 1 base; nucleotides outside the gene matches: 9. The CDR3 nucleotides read TGCGCCAGCAAACTATCCGGGACAGGATCCTACGAGCAGTACTTC. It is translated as CASKLSGTGSYEQYF.

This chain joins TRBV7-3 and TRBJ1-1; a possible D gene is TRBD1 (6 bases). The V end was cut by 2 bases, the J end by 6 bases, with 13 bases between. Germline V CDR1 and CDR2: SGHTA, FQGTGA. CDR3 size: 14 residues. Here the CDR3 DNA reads TGTGCCAGCAGCTTACCGGGAGGGGGGCCTGAAGCTTTCTTT. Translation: CASSLPGGGPEAFF.

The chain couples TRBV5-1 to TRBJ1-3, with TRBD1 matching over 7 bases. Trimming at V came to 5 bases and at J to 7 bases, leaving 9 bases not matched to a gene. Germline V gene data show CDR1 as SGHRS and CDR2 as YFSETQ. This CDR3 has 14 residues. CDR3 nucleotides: TGCGCCAGCAGGGCCGTGACAGGGCGGAACACCATATATTTT. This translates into CASRAVTGRNTIYF.

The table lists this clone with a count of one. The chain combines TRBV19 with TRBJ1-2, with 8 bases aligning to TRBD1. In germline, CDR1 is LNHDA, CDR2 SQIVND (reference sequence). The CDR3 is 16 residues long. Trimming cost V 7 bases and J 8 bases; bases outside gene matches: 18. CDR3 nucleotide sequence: TGTGCCAGTACCCCACAGCAGGGGGCGATACCCGGGGGCTACACCTTC. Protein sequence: CASTPQQGAIPGGYTF.

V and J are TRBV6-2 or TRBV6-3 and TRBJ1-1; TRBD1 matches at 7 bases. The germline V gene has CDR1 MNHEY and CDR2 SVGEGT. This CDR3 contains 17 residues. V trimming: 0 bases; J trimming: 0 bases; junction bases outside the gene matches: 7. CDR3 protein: CASSYSKGDRVNTEAFF. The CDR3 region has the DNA TGTGCCAGCAGTTACTCTAAGGGGGACAGAGTGAACACTGAAGCTTTCTTT.

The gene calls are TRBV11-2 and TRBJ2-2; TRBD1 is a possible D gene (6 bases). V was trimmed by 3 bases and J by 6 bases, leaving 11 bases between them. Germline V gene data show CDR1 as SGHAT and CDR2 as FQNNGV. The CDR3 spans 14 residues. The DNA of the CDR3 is TGTGCCAGCAGCTTGGGTGGGGGCCCCGGGGAGCTGTTTTTT. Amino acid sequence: CASSLGGGPGELFF.

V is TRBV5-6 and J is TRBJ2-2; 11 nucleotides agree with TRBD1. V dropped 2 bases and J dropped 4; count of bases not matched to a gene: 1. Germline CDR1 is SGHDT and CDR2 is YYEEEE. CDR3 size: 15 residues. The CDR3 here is CASSFGTGGTGELFF. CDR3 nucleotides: TGTGCCAGCAGCTTCGGGACAGGGGGCACCGGGGAGCTGTTTTTT.

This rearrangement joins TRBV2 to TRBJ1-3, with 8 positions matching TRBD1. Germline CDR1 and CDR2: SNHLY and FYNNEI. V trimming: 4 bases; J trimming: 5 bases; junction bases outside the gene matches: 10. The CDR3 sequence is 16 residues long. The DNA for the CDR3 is TGTGCCAGCAGTGGCATCGGACAGGGACCCCGAAACACCATATATTTT. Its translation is CASSGIGQGPRNTIYF.

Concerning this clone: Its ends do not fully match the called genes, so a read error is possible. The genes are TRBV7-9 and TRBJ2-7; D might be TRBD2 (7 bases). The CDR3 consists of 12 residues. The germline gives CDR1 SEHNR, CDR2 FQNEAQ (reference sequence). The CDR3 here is CASSTTGGGASF. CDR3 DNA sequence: TGTGCCAGCAGCACCACTGGGGGGGGCGCAAGCTTC.

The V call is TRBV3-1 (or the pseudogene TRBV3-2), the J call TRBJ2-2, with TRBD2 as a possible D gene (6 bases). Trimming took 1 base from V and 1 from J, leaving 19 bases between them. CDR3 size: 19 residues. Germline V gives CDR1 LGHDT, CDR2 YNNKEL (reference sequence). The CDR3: CASSQGFGEDPLNTGELFF. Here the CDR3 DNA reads TGTGCCAGCAGCCAAGGGTTTGGGGAGGATCCCTTGAACACCGGGGAGCTGTTTTTT.